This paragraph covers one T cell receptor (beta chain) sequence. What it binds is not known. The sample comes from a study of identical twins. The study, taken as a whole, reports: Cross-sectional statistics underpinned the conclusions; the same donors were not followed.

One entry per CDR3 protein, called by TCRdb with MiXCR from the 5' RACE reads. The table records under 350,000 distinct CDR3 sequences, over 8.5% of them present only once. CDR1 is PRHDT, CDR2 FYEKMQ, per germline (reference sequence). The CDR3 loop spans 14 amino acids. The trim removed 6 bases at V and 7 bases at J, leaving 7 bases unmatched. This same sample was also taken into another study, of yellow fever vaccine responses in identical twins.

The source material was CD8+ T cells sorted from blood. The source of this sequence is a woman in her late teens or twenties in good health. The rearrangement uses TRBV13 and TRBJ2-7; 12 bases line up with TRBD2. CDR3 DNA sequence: TGTGCCAGCAGTCGACTAGCGGGAGAATCTGAGCAGTACTTC. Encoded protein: CASSRLAGESEQYF.